The 17 T cell receptor beta chains below all came from one sample that was sequenced in a study of blood T cells in healthy people across ages. Primed by a sample-barcoded 5' primer and a J-beta primer mix, a second PCR proceeded for about 7 to 12 cycles. TCRdb re-analysed the 5' RACE reads in MiXCR, keeping a single row per CDR3 protein. The table lists roughly 1.6 million distinct CDR3 sequences, about 31% of them singletons, with approximately 10% in the top ten. Sequencing used blood. Receptors were obtained from a woman aged 25 to 39 in good health.

The sample holds a few counts of this clonotype. At one end, the junction sequence differs from germline, possibly due to a read error. The chain uses TRBV15 and TRBJ1-1; D possibly corresponds to TRBD1 (6 bases). Per germline, CDR1 LNHNV and CDR2 YYDKDF (reference sequence). The CDR3 runs to 13 residues. The CDR3 bases are TGTGCCGCCAGCCAGGGGAGGAACACTGAAGCTTTCTTT. As protein: CAASQGRNTEAFF. Combining the CDR3 with reference TRBV15 and TRBJ1-1 gives the whole variable domain DAMVIQNPRYQVTQFGKPVTLSCSQTLNHNVMYWYQQKSSQAPKLLFHYYDKDFNNEADTPDNFQSRRPNTSFCFLDIRSPGLGDTAMYLCAASQGRNTEAFFGQGTRLTVV.

The V call is TRBV2, the J call TRBJ2-5; D remains unclear. Germline CDR1 is SNHLY and CDR2 is FYNNEI. The CDR3 is 15 residues long. V lost 1 base to trimming and J lost 4 bases, with 13 bases between them. The CDR3: CASSEGNGLGETQYF. In nucleotides, the CDR3 is TGTGCCAGCAGTGAAGGGAACGGGCTTGGAGAGACCCAGTACTTC.

The chain joins TRBV20-1 to TRBJ2-5, with 9 bases matching TRBD2. CDR1 and CDR2 (germline): DFQATT, SNEGSKA (reference sequence). J was trimmed by 5 bases and V by 5 bases; bases with no gene match: 9. The CDR3 runs to 14 residues. For the CDR3, the DNA is TGCAGTGCTGTCGCAGCGGGGGGCAGGGAGACCCAGTACTTC. This gives the protein CSAVAAGGRETQYF.

This clonotype was seen more than once but under ten times. This chain connects TRBV27 to TRBJ2-3; no firm D call. Trimming removed 5 bases from V and 4 bases from J, with 13 bases in between. The CDR3 length is 14 residues. Germline loops: CDR1 MNHEY, CDR2 SMNVEV (reference sequence). CDR3 coding DNA: TGTGCCAGCAGTCCGACCCTAGGTTCAGATACGCAGTATTTT. It translates to CASSPTLGSDTQYF.

The CDR3 region has the DNA TGCAGTGCGAGACCCCGGACAGGGGCTAATCAGCCCCAGCATTTT. It encodes CSARPRTGANQPQHF. This chain uses TRBV20-1 with TRBJ1-5, with 9 positions matching TRBD1. Unmatched junction bases numbered 10, after V lost 6 bases and J lost 4 bases. The CDR3 extends over 15 amino acids. Germline values: CDR1 DFQATT, CDR2 SNEGSKA (reference sequence).

J is TRBJ2-5 and V is TRBV20-1, with 8 bases lining up with TRBD2. The V and J ends lost 5 bases and 3 bases, in that order; junction bases with no gene match: 8. The germline V gene has CDR1 DFQATT and CDR2 SNEGSKA (reference sequence). The CDR3 runs 14 residues. The CDR3 loop is CSAPERGPKETQYF. The CDR3, as DNA: TGCAGTGCTCCAGAGCGGGGGCCTAAAGAGACCCAGTACTTC.

The chain couples TRBV7-6 to TRBJ1-1; D is perhaps TRBD1 (6 bases). The CDR3 extends over 14 amino acids. V was cut by 4 bases and J by 6 bases, with 15 bases left in between. Germline values: CDR1 SGHVS, CDR2 FNYEAQ. CDR3 coding DNA: TGTGCCAGCAGCTCCAATACAGGGAGCTCTGAAGCTTTCTTT. Translation: CASSSNTGSSEAFF.

This chain connects TRBV2 to TRBJ2-7, with 8 bases matching TRBD1. The J segment lost 3 bases and the V segment lost 6 bases, leaving 7 bases of the junction unmatched. Per germline, CDR1 SNHLY and CDR2 FYNNEI. This CDR3 has 14 residues. The CDR3 region is CASSNRGTYYEQYF. The DNA for the CDR3 is TGTGCCAGCAGCAACAGGGGGACTTACTACGAGCAGTACTTC. The full variable domain, rest sourced from reference TRBV2 and TRBJ2-7, is EPEVTQTPSHQVTQMGQEVILRCVPISNHLYFYWYRQILGQKVEFLVSFYNNEISEKSEIFDDQFSVERPDGSNFTLKIRSTKLEDSAMYFCASSNRGTYYEQYFGPGTRLTVT.

The gene calls are TRBV19 and TRBJ1-1; D is undetermined. The germline V and J ends were trimmed by 4 bases and 1 base, with 13 bases remaining between them. The CDR3 length is 15 residues. Germline CDR1 reads LNHDA; CDR2 reads SQIVND (reference sequence). In DNA, the CDR3 is TGTGCCAGTAGTAAGGTCGGGGTGAGGAACACTGAAGCTTTCTTT. Its protein product is CASSKVGVRNTEAFF.

This clonotype was counted a few times. This rearrangement joins TRBV6-2 or TRBV6-3 to TRBJ2-1, with a weak D call TRBD1 (6 bases). The CDR3 is 14 amino acids. Germline V gene lookup returns CDR1 MNHEY and CDR2 SVGEGT. V lost 6 bases to trimming and J lost 3 bases, with 12 bases between them. The CDR3 protein is CASRGQSDYNEQFF. In DNA, the CDR3 is TGTGCCAGCAGGGGACAATCCGACTACAATGAGCAGTTCTTC.

This clonotype was seen more than once but under ten times. The J gene is TRBJ2-7, the V gene TRBV7-9; 8 bases align to TRBD2. V dropped 4 bases and J dropped 1; count of bases not matched to a gene: 9. The CDR3 totals 16 residues. CDR1 is SEHNR, CDR2 FQNEAQ, per germline (reference sequence). The CDR3 protein is CASSYLSGGTSYEQYF. CDR3 sequence (DNA): TGTGCCAGCAGCTACTTATCGGGGGGGACTTCCTACGAGCAGTACTTC.

The V call is TRBV27, the J call TRBJ2-7, with D perhaps TRBD2 (6 bases). V was trimmed by 5 bases and J by 3 bases, leaving 11 bases between them. The germline V gene has CDR1 MNHEY and CDR2 SMNVEV (reference sequence). CDR3 length: 13 amino acids. The CDR3 coding sequence is TGTGCCAGCAGTCTAGCGAGCGGCTACGAGCAGTACGTC. Translated, it gives CASSLASGYEQYV.

In regard to this clonotype: This may stem from a read error, because a much larger clone lies one nucleotide away. The chain links TRBV6-6 to TRBJ2-3, with D possibly being TRBD2 (6 bases). The CDR3 totals 13 residues. CDR1 and CDR2 (germline): MNHNY, SVGAGI (reference sequence). CDR3 loop: CANSYGGSDTQYF. The DNA of the CDR3 is TGTGCCAACAGTTACGGGGGTTCAGATACGCAGTATTTT.

There are a few counts of this clonotype. The chain has TRBV7-3 and TRBJ2-5; tentatively, D is TRBD1 or TRBD2 (5 bases each). Per the germline V gene, CDR1 is SGHTA and CDR2 is FQGTGA. The CDR3 spans 16 residues. V was clipped by 2 bases and J by 0 bases, with 13 bases between them. In DNA form, the CDR3 reads TGTGCCAGCAGCTTAGGGACGGCCCCGTACCAAGAGACCCAGTACTTC. This translates into CASSLGTAPYQETQYF.

This clonotype showed up just a few times. This chain links TRBV30 with TRBJ2-3; a weak D match, TRBD1 (5 bases). V was pared by 2 bases and J by 2 bases, with 11 bases between. The CDR3 is made up of 14 amino acids. CDR1 GTSNPN and CDR2 SVGIG come from the germline V gene (reference sequence). CDR3 sequence reads: CAWSLGRVTDTQYF. CDR3 in DNA: TGTGCCTGGAGTCTGGGCAGGGTCACAGATACGCAGTATTTT. The entire variable domain, with the rest obtained from reference TRBV30 and TRBJ2-3, is as follows: SQTIHQWPATLVQPVGSPLSLECTVEGTSNPNLYWYRQAAGRGLQLLFYSVGIGQISSEVPQNLSASRPQDRQFILSSKKLLLSDSGFYLCAWSLGRVTDTQYFGPGTRLTVL.

This clonotype has only a few counts. This chain uses TRBV11-2 with TRBJ2-7; D perhaps matches TRBD1 (6 bases). CDR1 and CDR2 from the germline V gene are SGHAT and FQNNGV. The V gene lost 7 bases and the J gene lost 5 bases, with 12 bases spanning the gap. The CDR3 has 12 residues. The CDR3 nucleotides are TGTGCCAGCACCTCACAGGGTGACGAGCAGTACTTC. Translating gives CASTSQGDEQYF.

V and J are TRBV6-6 and TRBJ2-3; possible D gene TRBD2, 6 bases. There are 15 residues in the CDR3. Germline V gives CDR1 MNHNY, CDR2 SVGAGI (reference sequence). The ends were cut back, 6 bases at V and 0 bases at J, with 13 bases in the middle. DNA for the CDR3: TGTGCCAGCAGGACTCTAGCGTCTAGCACAGATACGCAGTATTTT. Translated: CASRTLASSTDTQYF.